This TCR beta chain was identified during a study of tumor-infiltrating lymphocytes in oesophageal squamous cell carcinoma. Germline V gives CDR1 LGHNT, CDR2 FRNRAP. This CDR3 has 14 residues. TCRdb itself ran the PCR reads through MiXCR, one entry per CDR3 protein. The sample gives 9,500 to 11,000 distinct CDR3 sequences, around 50% of which show up once; 15% to 20% is in the top ten. This clonotype has ten or more counts. This receptor was taken from a female donor with esophageal squamous cell carcinoma. Sequences were obtained from esophageal tumor tissue. The V call is TRBV12-5, the J call TRBJ2-1, with TRBD1 identical over 8 bases. The J call is doubtful: the DNA matches TRBJ2-7 better. For the CDR3, the DNA is TGTGCTAGTGGTTTGTTACAGGGGGTGAATGAGCAGTACTTC. Protein sequence: CASGLLQGVNEQYF.